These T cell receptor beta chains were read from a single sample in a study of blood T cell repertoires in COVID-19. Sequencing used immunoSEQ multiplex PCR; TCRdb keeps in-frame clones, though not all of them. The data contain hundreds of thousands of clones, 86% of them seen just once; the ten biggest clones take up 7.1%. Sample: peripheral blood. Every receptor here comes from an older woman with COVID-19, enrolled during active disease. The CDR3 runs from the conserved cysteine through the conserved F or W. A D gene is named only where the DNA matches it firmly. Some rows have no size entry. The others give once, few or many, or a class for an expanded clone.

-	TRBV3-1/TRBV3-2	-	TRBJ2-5	CASSPTSGETQYF	TGTGCCAGCAGCCCGACTAGTGGGGAGACCCAGTACTTC
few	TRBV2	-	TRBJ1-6	CATIKDSSSYNSPLHF	TGTGCCACGATAAAGGACTCCAGCTCCTATAATTCACCCCTCCACTTT
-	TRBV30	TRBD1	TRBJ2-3	CAWRTSGGDFQFVDTQYF	TGTGCCTGGAGGACCTCAGGGGGCGATTTCCAGTTTGTAGATACGCAGTATTTT
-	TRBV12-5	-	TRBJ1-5	CASGLIVGGRSGIQPQHF	TGTGCTAGTGGTTTGATAGTAGGTGGCCGCTCAGGCATTCAGCCCCAGCATTTT
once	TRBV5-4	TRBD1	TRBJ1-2	CASSFDRVSYTF	TGTGCCAGCAGCTTTGACAGGGTGTCCTACACCTTC
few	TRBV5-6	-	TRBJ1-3	CASSLGPLDISGNTIYF	TGTGCCAGCAGCTTAGGACCGTTGGACATCTCTGGAAACACCATATATTTT
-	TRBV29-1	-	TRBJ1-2	CSVARDLYGYTF	TGCAGCGTTGCCCGAGATCTCTATGGCTACACCTTC
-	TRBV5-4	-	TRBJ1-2	CASSLAPGVVVNYGYTF	TGTGCCAGCAGCTTGGCCCCGGGAGTGGTGGTGAACTATGGCTACACCTTC
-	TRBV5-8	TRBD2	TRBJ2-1	CASSLGPRTSGGGNEQFF	TGTGCCAGCAGCTTGGGCCCCCGGACTAGCGGGGGTGGCAATGAGCAGTTCTTC
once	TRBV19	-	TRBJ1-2	CASSIEGHGYTF	TGTGCCAGTAGTATAGAGGGCCATGGCTACACCTTC
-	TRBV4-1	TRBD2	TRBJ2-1	CASSRTLAGFTNEQFF	TGCGCCAGCAGCCGGACACTAGCGGGCTTTACCAATGAGCAGTTCTTC
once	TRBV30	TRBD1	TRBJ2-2	CAGQGAANTGELFF	TGTGCCGGACAGGGAGCCGCGAACACCGGGGAGCTGTTTTTT
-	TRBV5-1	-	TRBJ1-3	CASRDSSSGNTIYF	TGCGCCAGCAGGGACAGCAGCTCTGGAAACACCATATATTTT
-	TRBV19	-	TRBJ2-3	CASSIRRGGRTDTQYF	TGTGCCAGTAGTATCAGAAGGGGGGGCCGCACAGATACGCAGTATTTT
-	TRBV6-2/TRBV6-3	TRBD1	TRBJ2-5	CASSRPGTVQETQYF	TGTGCCAGCAGCCGTCCCGGGACAGTTCAAGAGACCCAGTACTTC
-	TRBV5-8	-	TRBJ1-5	CASSLEPPGPQHF	TGTGCCAGCAGCTTGGAACCCCCAGGGCCCCAGCATTTT